These T cell receptor beta chains were read from a single sample in a study of T cell responses to AZD1222 COVID-19 vaccine. Profiled with immunoSEQ multiplex PCR; TCRdb holds only in-frame clones, not every one. The sample lists 68,000 or so clones; roughly 90% were seen once. Sequences were derived from peripheral blood, sampled on day 0 of AZD1222 vaccination. The receptors derive from an adult in good health. The CDR3 runs from the conserved cysteine through the conserved F or W. D genes are given only for firm matches.

v_call	d_call	j_call	cdr3_aa
TRBV5-8	TRBD2	TRBJ2-3	CASSLVGTREPDTQYF
TRBV2	TRBD1	TRBJ1-2	CASSARDSYYGYTF
TRBV30	NA	TRBJ2-5	CAWSRETQYF
TRBV18	NA	TRBJ2-3	CASSPPQRTSTDTQYF
TRBV28	NA	TRBJ1-4	CASSLLRASNEKLFF
TRBV30	TRBD1	TRBJ2-7	CAWSFPSRTGAPYEQYF
TRBV18	NA	TRBJ1-2	CASSPGANYGYTF
TRBV11-2	NA	TRBJ2-2	CASSLVAESTGELFF
TRBV5-1	NA	TRBJ2-6	CASRGTGTRSGANVLTF
TRBV4-1	TRBD1	TRBJ2-4	CASSQGQGRNIQYF
TRBV11-2	NA	TRBJ1-2	CASSDTDNYGYTF
TRBV19	NA	TRBJ2-1	CASSITRTNEQFF
TRBV6-5	NA	TRBJ1-1	CASRKTPNTEAFF
TRBV13	NA	TRBJ2-7	CASSLGRQPSYEQYF
TRBV2	NA	TRBJ1-5	CASSRGGSNQPQHF
TRBV21-1	NA	TRBJ1-4	CASSGVSGGTNEKLFF
TRBV2	TRBD1	TRBJ2-4	CASSGSGTGRNIQYF
TRBV18	NA	TRBJ1-4	CASSREAGREKLFF
TRBV29-1	NA	TRBJ1-5	CSVGQVVGQPQHF
TRBV6-2/TRBV6-3	NA	TRBJ1-2	CASSDDDDKNYGYTF
TRBV2	NA	TRBJ1-1	CASSGNSINTEAFF
TRBV18	NA	TRBJ1-2	CASSGSRDGDGYTF
TRBV7-8	NA	TRBJ2-1	CASSLAGGGNEQFF
TRBV6-5	NA	TRBJ1-4	CASSYRQTNEKLFF
TRBV7-9	NA	TRBJ1-3	CASRPVGTKSSGNTIYF
TRBV15	TRBD2	TRBJ2-1	CATSREGTSGINEQFF
TRBV19	NA	TRBJ2-5	CASSSLLGNQETQYF
TRBV6-2/TRBV6-3	TRBD1	TRBJ1-1	CASSRGQGLVTEAFF
TRBV3-1/TRBV3-2	TRBD1	TRBJ1-2	CASSLGQGEYGYTF
TRBV5-4	NA	TRBJ1-1	CASSFTSTTEAFF
TRBV19	TRBD2	TRBJ2-7	CASSIETSGSSEQYF
TRBV18	TRBD1	TRBJ2-5	CASSFGTGSQETQYF
TRBV27	NA	TRBJ2-1	CASSFGANEQFF
TRBV2	NA	TRBJ2-7	CASSRDGSSYEQYF